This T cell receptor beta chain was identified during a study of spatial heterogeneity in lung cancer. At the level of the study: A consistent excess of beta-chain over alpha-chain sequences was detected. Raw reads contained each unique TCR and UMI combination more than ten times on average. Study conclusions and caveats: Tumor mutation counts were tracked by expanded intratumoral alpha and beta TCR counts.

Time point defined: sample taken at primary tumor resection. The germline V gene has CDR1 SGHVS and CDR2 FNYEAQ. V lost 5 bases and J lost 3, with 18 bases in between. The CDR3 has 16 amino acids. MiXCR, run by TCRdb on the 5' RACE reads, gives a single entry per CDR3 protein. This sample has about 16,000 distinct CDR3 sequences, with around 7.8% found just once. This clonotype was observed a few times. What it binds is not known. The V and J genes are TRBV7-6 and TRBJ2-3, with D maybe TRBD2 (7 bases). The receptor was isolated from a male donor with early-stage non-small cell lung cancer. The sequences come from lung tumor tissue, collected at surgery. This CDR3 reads CASSAREGGGTDTQYF. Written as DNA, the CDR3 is TGTGCCAGCAGCGCTAGGGAGGGGGGTGGAACAGATACGCAGTATTTT. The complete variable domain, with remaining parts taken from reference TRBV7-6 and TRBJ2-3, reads GAGVSQSPRYKVTKRGQDVALRCDPISGHVSLYWYRQALGQGPEFLTYFNYEAQQDKSGLPNDRFSAERPEGSISTLTIQRTEQRDSAMYRCASSAREGGGTDTQYFGPGTRLTVL.